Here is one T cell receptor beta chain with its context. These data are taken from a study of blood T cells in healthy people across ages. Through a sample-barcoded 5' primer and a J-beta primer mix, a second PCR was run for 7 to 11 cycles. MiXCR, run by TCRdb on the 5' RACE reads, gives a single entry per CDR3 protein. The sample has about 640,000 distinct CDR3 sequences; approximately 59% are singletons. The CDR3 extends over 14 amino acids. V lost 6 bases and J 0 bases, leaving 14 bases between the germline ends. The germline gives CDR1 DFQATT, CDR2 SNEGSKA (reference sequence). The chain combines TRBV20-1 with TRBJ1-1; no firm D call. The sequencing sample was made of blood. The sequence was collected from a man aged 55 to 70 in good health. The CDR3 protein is CSARSLYVNTEAFF. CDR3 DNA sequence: TGCAGTGCCCGGAGCCTATACGTGAACACTGAAGCTTTCTTT.